The present T cell receptor beta chain was sequenced within a study of T cells in Graves' hyperthyroidism and ophthalmopathy. Study as a whole: Peripheral blood was drawn at first diagnosis, prior to all treatment.

Amplified regions were TCR beta CDR3 sequences from RNA transcripts. The study used the HTBI primer set for a first-round RT-PCR of the TCR CDR3. TCRdb re-analysed the multiplex PCR reads in MiXCR, keeping a single row per CDR3 protein. The data contain tens of thousands of distinct CDR3 sequences, roughly 49% of them singletons. Comments on this clonotype: Its specificity is unknown.

Fresh peripheral blood, 10 ml, was the source of the PBMCs. CDR1 SGHRS and CDR2 YFSETQ come from the germline V gene. With 1 base removed from V and 1 base from J, the gap between germline ends came to 13 bases. The CDR3 is made up of 16 amino acids. Study results and limitations: The blood repertoire included most of the expanded thyroid clonotypes above 0.001.

This chain uses TRBV5-1 with TRBJ2-3; D not certain. The receptor's source is a woman in her 30s with Graves' ophthalmopathy. The material sequenced was blood. CDR3 sequence reads: CASSLMARKGTDTQYF. In DNA, the CDR3 is TGCGCCAGCAGCTTGATGGCACGTAAGGGCACAGATACGCAGTATTTT.